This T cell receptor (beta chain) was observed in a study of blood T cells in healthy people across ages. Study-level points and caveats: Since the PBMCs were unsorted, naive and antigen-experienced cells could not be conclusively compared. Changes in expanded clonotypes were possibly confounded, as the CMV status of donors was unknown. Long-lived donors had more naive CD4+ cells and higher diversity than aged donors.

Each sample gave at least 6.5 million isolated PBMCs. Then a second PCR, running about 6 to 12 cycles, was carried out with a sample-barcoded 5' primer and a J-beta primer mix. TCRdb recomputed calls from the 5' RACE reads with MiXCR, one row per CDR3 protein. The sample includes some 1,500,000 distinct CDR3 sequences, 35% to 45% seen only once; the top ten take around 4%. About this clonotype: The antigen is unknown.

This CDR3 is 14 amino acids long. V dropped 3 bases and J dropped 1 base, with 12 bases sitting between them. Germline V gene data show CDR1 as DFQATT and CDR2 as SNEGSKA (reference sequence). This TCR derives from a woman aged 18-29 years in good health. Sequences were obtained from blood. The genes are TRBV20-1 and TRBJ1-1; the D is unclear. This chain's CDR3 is CSASSQDRNTEAFF. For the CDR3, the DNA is TGCAGTGCTAGCTCTCAGGATCGGAACACTGAAGCTTTCTTT.